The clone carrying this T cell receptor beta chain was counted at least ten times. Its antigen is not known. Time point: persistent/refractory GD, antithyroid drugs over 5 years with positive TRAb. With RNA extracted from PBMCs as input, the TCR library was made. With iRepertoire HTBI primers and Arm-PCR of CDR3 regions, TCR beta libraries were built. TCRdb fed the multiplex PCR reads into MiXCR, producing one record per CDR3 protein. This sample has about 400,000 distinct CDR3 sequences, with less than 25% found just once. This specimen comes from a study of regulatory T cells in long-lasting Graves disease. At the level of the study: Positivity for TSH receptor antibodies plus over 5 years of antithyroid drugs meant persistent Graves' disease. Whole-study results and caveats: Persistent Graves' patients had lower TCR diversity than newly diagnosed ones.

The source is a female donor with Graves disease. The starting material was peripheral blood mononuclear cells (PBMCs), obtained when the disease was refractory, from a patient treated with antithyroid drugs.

CDR3 protein: CAIKGELAGTQETQYF. The CDR3 DNA follows: TGTGCCATCAAGGGTGAACTAGCGGGTACCCAAGAGACCCAGTACTTC. The chain uses TRBV10-3 and TRBJ2-5; TRBD2 agrees at 9 bases. This CDR3 region has 16 residues. Germline loops: CDR1 ENHRY, CDR2 SYGVKD. The V and J ends lost 7 bases and 1 base, in that order; junction bases with no gene match: 10.